Listed below are T cell receptor beta chains from one sample, sequenced in a study of blood T cell repertoires in COVID-19. Data came from immunoSEQ multiplex PCR; TCRdb stores just in-frame clones and leaves some out. The sample includes around 270,000 clones, 80% to 90% of them seen just once. The source material was PBMCs or T cells enriched from blood (not recorded which). The source is a woman aged 40 to 55 who had been exposed to COVID-19. Each CDR3 is given with its conserved first and last residue. D genes are given only for firm matches. The size field is filled for only some rows; it gives once, few, many or a size class.

d_gene: TRBD1
abundance: NA
v_gene: TRBV5-1
j_gene: TRBJ2-3
CDR3nt: TGCGCCAGCAGCTTGGAGGCAGGGGGCATGGATACGCAGTATTTT
CDR3aa: CASSLEAGGMDTQYF

d_gene: TRBD1
abundance: NA
v_gene: TRBV28
j_gene: TRBJ1-2
CDR3nt: TGTGCCAGCCTGACAGGGGGGGTTGCTAACTATGGCTACACCTTC
CDR3aa: CASLTGGVANYGYTF

d_gene: NA
abundance: few
v_gene: TRBV19
j_gene: TRBJ2-7
CDR3nt: TGTGCCAGTACAGGGGATGGTTACGAGCAGTACTTC
CDR3aa: CASTGDGYEQYF

d_gene: TRBD1
abundance: once
v_gene: TRBV5-5
j_gene: TRBJ2-3
CDR3nt: TGTGCCAGCAGCGCAGGGGGCGGGACAGATACGCAGTATTTT
CDR3aa: CASSAGGGTDTQYF

d_gene: NA
abundance: NA
v_gene: TRBV5-1
j_gene: TRBJ1-1
CDR3nt: TGCGCCAGCAGCCCCGCCCCAGGGAACACTGAAGCTTTCTTT
CDR3aa: CASSPAPGNTEAFF

d_gene: NA
abundance: once
v_gene: TRBV12-5
j_gene: TRBJ2-5
CDR3nt: TGTGCTAGTGGCCTAGGGGGGGCAGGGGAGACCCAGTACTTC
CDR3aa: CASGLGGAGETQYF

d_gene: NA
abundance: NA
v_gene: TRBV30
j_gene: TRBJ1-2
CDR3nt: TGTGCCTGGAGGCCCGAGGCGGGGGGCTACACCTTC
CDR3aa: CAWRPEAGGYTF

d_gene: TRBD1
abundance: NA
v_gene: TRBV30
j_gene: TRBJ1-1
CDR3nt: TGTGCCTGGAGTTCCGGACAGGGTGCTGAAGCTTTCTTT
CDR3aa: CAWSSGQGAEAFF

d_gene: TRBD1
abundance: NA
v_gene: TRBV7-8
j_gene: TRBJ2-7
CDR3nt: TGTGCCAGCACCCTACCGGGACAGTCCTACGAGCAGTACTTC
CDR3aa: CASTLPGQSYEQYF

d_gene: NA
abundance: NA
v_gene: TRBV13
j_gene: TRBJ1-5
CDR3nt: TGTGCCAGCAGCTTAGGCCTCGGGGGGTATCAGCCCCAGCATTTT
CDR3aa: CASSLGLGGYQPQHF